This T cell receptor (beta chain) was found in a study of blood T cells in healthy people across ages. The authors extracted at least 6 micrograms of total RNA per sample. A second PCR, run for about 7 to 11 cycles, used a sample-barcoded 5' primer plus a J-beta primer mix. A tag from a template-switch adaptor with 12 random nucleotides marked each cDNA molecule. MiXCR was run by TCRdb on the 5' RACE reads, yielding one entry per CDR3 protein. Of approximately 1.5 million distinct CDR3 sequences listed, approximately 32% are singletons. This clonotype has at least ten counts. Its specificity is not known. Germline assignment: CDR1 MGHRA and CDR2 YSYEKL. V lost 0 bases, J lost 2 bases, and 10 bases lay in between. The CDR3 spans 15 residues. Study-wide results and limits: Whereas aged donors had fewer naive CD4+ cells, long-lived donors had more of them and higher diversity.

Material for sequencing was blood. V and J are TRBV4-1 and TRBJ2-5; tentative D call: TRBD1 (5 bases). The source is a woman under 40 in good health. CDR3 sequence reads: CASSQDYRQQETQYF. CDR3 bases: TGCGCCAGCAGCCAAGATTACAGGCAACAAGAGACCCAGTACTTC.